Below are 22 T cell receptor beta chains sequenced from a single sample in a study of PD-1 blockade in classical Hodgkin lymphoma (TCRdb year 2020). This specimen's time point label, interpreted: cycle 1 day 1 (C1D1), immediately before nivolumab initiation. Relapse after autologous stem cell transplantation had occurred in all trial patients, and cohorts A, B and C were distinguished by prior brentuximab vedotin exposure. Library preparation was by the immunoSEQ multiplex PCR assay. The table was pulled from immuneACCESS by TCRdb, which kept in-frame rearrangements only. Such tables lose some clones; where checked, under half of the loss comes from unresolved V genes, and the rest has no known cause. Within this sample are more than 20,000 clones, with 85% to 90% of them counted one time only. Roughly 2.5% of the sample goes to the ten largest clones. Specimen: peripheral blood mononuclear cells (PBMCs), collected at baseline. The receptor set was obtained from a human donor with classical Hodgkin lymphoma.

The genes are TRBV7-2 and TRBJ2-2; the D gene could be TRBD1 or TRBD2 (6 bases each). The CDR3 loop spans 12 amino acids. Germline V lookup: CDR1 SGHTA, CDR2 FQGNSA. Trimming took 7 bases from V and 6 from J, leaving 9 bases between them. The CDR3 DNA reads TGTGCCAGCACCGGGGGCCCCGGGGAGCTGTTTTTT. It specifies CASTGGPGELFF.

V and J are TRBV7-9 and TRBJ2-7; D unresolved. Trimming removed 3 bases from V and 2 bases from J, with 14 bases in between. This CDR3 spans 15 amino acids. Germline V lookup: CDR1 SEHNR, CDR2 FQNEAQ (reference sequence). CDR3 nucleotides: TGTGCCAGCAGCTTTGCCCTAGACGTAGCCTACGAGCAGTACTTC. Translation: CASSFALDVAYEQYF.

The V gene is TRBV7-6, the J gene TRBJ2-3; possible D gene TRBD1, 6 bases. The CDR3 is 14 amino acids. The germline V gene has CDR1 SGHVS and CDR2 FNYEAQ. The V end lost 6 bases, the J end lost 0 bases, and 10 bases lay between the germline ends. The CDR3 reads CASSRDISTDTQYF. CDR3 nucleotide sequence: TGTGCCAGCAGTAGGGACATTAGCACAGATACGCAGTATTTT.

The rearrangement joins TRBV5-1 to TRBJ2-7; TRBD1 or TRBD2 may be the D gene (5 bases each). V shed 0 bases and J shed 0 bases, with 22 bases lying between them. CDR1 and CDR2 (germline): SGHRS, YFSETQ. The CDR3 sequence is 19 residues long. CDR3: CASSLEGPPGPTSSYEQYF. As DNA, the CDR3 is TGCGCCAGCAGCTTGGAGGGTCCACCGGGACCAACCTCCTCCTACGAGCAGTACTTC.

The J gene is TRBJ2-1, the V gene TRBV5-1; possibly TRBD1 or TRBD2 for D (5 bases each). Trimming removed 4 bases at V and 5 bases at J, with 13 bases between. The CDR3 covers 14 residues. Per the germline V gene, CDR1 is SGHRS and CDR2 is YFSETQ. The CDR3, as DNA: TGCGCCAGCAGCCTCCGGGACCCGGACAATGAGCAGTTCTTC. Translated: CASSLRDPDNEQFF.

The chain employs TRBV6-5 and TRBJ1-1, with 7 bases matching TRBD1. Germline V gives CDR1 MNHEY, CDR2 SVGAGI. The V gene end was trimmed by 5 bases and the J gene end by 1 base; junction bases not matched to a gene: 7. This CDR3 comprises 15 residues. CDR3 sequence: CASSPNRGSNTEAFF. The CDR3 DNA reads as TGTGCCAGCAGTCCCAACAGGGGATCGAACACTGAAGCTTTCTTT.

The chain links TRBV19 to TRBJ1-2, with D uncertain. CDR3 length equals 15 residues. Looked up from germline, CDR1 is LNHDA and CDR2 is SQIVND (reference sequence). V was trimmed by 5 bases and J by 2 bases, leaving 15 bases between them. CDR3: CASSLGLLENYGYTF. The CDR3 DNA is TGTGCCAGTAGTTTGGGTCTATTAGAGAACTATGGCTACACCTTC.

In this sample, this clone turned up once. This chain connects TRBV19 to TRBJ1-6; D is unresolved. The CDR3 contains 15 residues. Germline V gene sequence: CDR1 LNHDA, CDR2 SQIVND (reference sequence). With 3 bases removed from V and 5 bases from J, the gap between germline ends came to 11 bases. This chain's CDR3 is CASSIFDGNNSPLHF. The DNA for the CDR3 is TGTGCCAGTAGTATCTTTGACGGGAATAATTCACCCCTCCACTTT.

This chain joins TRBV5-1 and TRBJ2-2, with TRBD2 as a possible D gene (5 bases). The V end lost 5 bases, the J end lost 3 bases, and 8 bases lay between the germline ends. The CDR3 has 13 residues. Looked up from germline, CDR1 is SGHRS and CDR2 is YFSETQ. CDR3 region: CASSVGDTGELFF. The CDR3 coding sequence is TGCGCCAGCAGTGTGGGAGACACCGGGGAGCTGTTTTTT.

The chain recombines TRBV5-6 with TRBJ2-1; 7 bases line up with TRBD2. Looked up from germline, CDR1 is SGHDT and CDR2 is YYEEEE. The CDR3 is 16 amino acids. V lost 3 bases, J lost 4 bases, and 10 bases stayed unmatched. DNA for the CDR3: TGTGCCAGCAGCTCCCGACCGTGGGAGGGTTACAATGAGCAGTTCTTC. Translation gives CASSSRPWEGYNEQFF.

The chain has TRBV7-9 and TRBJ2-3; 7 bases map to TRBD2. The length of the CDR3 is 15 residues. The germline V gene has CDR1 SEHNR and CDR2 FQNEAQ (reference sequence). J lost 4 bases, V lost 1 base, and 5 bases had no gene match. This chain's CDR3 is CASSLGLAVADTQYF. For the CDR3, the DNA is TGTGCCAGCAGCTTAGGACTAGCTGTGGCAGATACGCAGTATTTT. The full variable domain, rest sourced from reference TRBV7-9 and TRBJ2-3, is DTGVSQNPRHKITKRGQNVTFRCDPISEHNRLYWYRQTLGQGPEFLTYFQNEAQLEKSRLLSDRFSAERPKGSFSTLEIQRTEQGDSAMYLCASSLGLAVADTQYFGPGTRLTVL.

The rearrangement links TRBV5-4 to TRBJ2-7, with 9 bases fitting TRBD2. Germline-derived CDR1 and CDR2 are SGHNT and YYREEE (reference sequence). There are 15 residues in the CDR3. Trimming at V came to 4 bases and at J to 2 bases, leaving 7 bases not matched to a gene. CDR3 coding DNA: TGTGCCAGCAGCAAGGGACTAGCCAGTACCTACGAGCAGTACTTC. This sequence encodes CASSKGLASTYEQYF.

The genes are TRBV19 and TRBJ2-1; no definite D call. V gave up 3 bases and J gave up 0 bases, with 15 bases separating them. This CDR3 contains 17 residues. Germline V gene lookup returns CDR1 LNHDA and CDR2 SQIVND (reference sequence). The DNA for the CDR3 is TGTGCCAGTAGTATGGGTGAGACACTGAGCTCCTACAATGAGCAGTTCTTC. Translating it yields CASSMGETLSSYNEQFF.

The chain uses TRBV9 and TRBJ2-7; 7 bases match TRBD2. The CDR3 covers 14 residues. Trimming removed 3 bases from V and 3 bases from J; junction bases left unmatched: 6. CDR1 and CDR2 from the germline V gene are SGDLS and YYNGEE. CDR3 nucleotides: TGTGCCAGCAGCGCCGGGACTAACCTCTACGAGCAGTACTTC. It yields the protein CASSAGTNLYEQYF.

The rearrangement links TRBV5-1 to TRBJ2-5; the D gene is possibly TRBD1 (6 bases). This CDR3 has 14 amino acids. Per germline, CDR1 SGHRS and CDR2 YFSETQ. The V and J ends lost 2 bases and 5 bases respectively, with 13 bases between them. CDR3 in amino acids: CASSFQVGAETQYF. CDR3 DNA sequence: TGCGCCAGCAGCTTTCAGGTGGGGGCGGAGACCCAGTACTTC. Combining the CDR3 with reference TRBV5-1 and TRBJ2-5 gives the whole variable domain KAGVTQTPRYLIKTRGQQVTLSCSPISGHRSVSWYQQTPGQGLQFLFEYFSETQRNKGNFPGRFSGRQFSNSRSEMNVSTLELGDSALYLCASSFQVGAETQYFGPGTRLLVL.

This clone has only a few counts. This sequence joins TRBV5-1 and TRBJ1-5, with D uncertain. Trimming removed 1 base from V and 2 bases from J, with 7 bases in between. This CDR3 comprises 14 residues. Germline CDR1 SGHRS, CDR2 YFSETQ. The CDR3 protein is CASSLSGGNQPQHF. The CDR3 bases are TGCGCCAGCAGCTTGTCTGGGGGCAATCAGCCCCAGCATTTT.

The V and J genes are TRBV27 and TRBJ1-1; D uncertain. Germline values: CDR1 MNHEY, CDR2 SMNVEV (reference sequence). V shed 6 bases and J shed 6 bases, with 14 bases lying between them. This CDR3 region has 13 residues. CDR3 in amino acids: CASRRHSSAEAFF. Here the CDR3 DNA reads TGTGCCAGCAGACGACACTCCAGTGCTGAAGCTTTCTTT.

This chain uses TRBV5-4 with TRBJ2-7; weak D call: TRBD1 (5 bases). This CDR3 region has 14 residues. From germline, CDR1 is SGHNT and CDR2 YYREEE (reference sequence). V gave up 3 bases and J gave up 3 bases, with 13 bases separating them. The CDR3 DNA follows: TGTGCCAGCAGCTCAGGGTTCGGGCGCTACGAGCAGTACTTC. It specifies CASSSGFGRYEQYF.

The J gene is TRBJ1-1, the V gene TRBV5-1; weak D call: TRBD1 (5 bases). The V and J ends lost 4 bases and 4 bases respectively, with 11 bases between them. Germline-derived CDR1 and CDR2 are SGHRS and YFSETQ. The CDR3 runs 13 residues. The CDR3 DNA follows: TGCGCCAGCAGCCCGGTCGGGGGCACTGAAGCTTTCTTT. This translates into CASSPVGGTEAFF.

This chain joins TRBV10-3 and TRBJ2-1, with TRBD2 matching 14 bases. V lost 2 bases to trimming and J lost 9 bases; unmatched junction nucleotides: 3. The CDR3 length is 15 residues. The germline gives CDR1 ENHRY, CDR2 SYGVKD. Here the CDR3 reads CAISEGLAGGGEQFF. CDR3 bases: TGTGCCATCAGTGAGGGACTAGCGGGGGGAGGTGAGCAGTTCTTC.

The chain is built from TRBV7-2 and TRBJ2-3; the D gene could be TRBD1 or TRBD2 (6 bases each). Germline V CDR1 and CDR2: SGHTA, FQGNSA. The CDR3 consists of 16 residues. Trimming stripped 1 base from V and 4 bases from J, with 15 bases between. The CDR3 protein is CASSLGTVWGADTQYF. The CDR3 bases are TGTGCCAGCAGCTTAGGGACAGTCTGGGGGGCAGATACGCAGTATTTT.

This clone has a handful of counts. CDR3 in amino acids: CASSRGGTVVNEKLFF. The CDR3, as DNA: TGCGCCAGCAGCCGTGGAGGGACAGTAGTTAATGAAAAACTGTTTTTT. The chain couples TRBV5-1 to TRBJ1-4; 7 positions agree with TRBD1. The CDR3 totals 16 residues. Germline CDR1 reads SGHRS; CDR2 reads YFSETQ. The ends lost 4 bases at V and 4 bases at J; junction bases unmatched: 10.